This TCR beta chain was retrieved from a study of T cell responses to AZD1222 COVID-19 vaccine. Study findings and constraints: Repertoires were collected only later (after the peak T cell response had occurred). A reported finding is that nearly half of spike-specific TCRs target unmutated variant regions. Distributed over spike, vaccine-associated CD4 TCRs predominated at 160-218 and 743-854. Clonal diversity was possibly underestimated, and the donors were mostly white British, with more females.

A word on this clone: Its antigen is still unknown.

V lost 4 bases, J lost 7 bases, and 3 bases stayed unmatched. The length of the CDR3 is 13 residues. Germline assignment: CDR1 SGHAT and CDR2 FQDESV (reference sequence). Sequenced by immunoSEQ multiplex PCR; TCRdb stores in-frame clones only, minus some. The sample gives around 130,000 clones, approximately 88% of which show up once; 4.5% to 6.5% is in the top ten. Sequenced here: peripheral blood, sampled 28 days after the second AZD1222 dose. The source of this sequence is an adult who received the AZD1222 COVID-19 vaccine. The chain combines TRBV11-1 with TRBJ2-3, with TRBD1 identical over 9 bases. In DNA form, the CDR3 reads TGTGCCAGCAGCTGGGACAGGGAGCATACGCAGTATTTT. It encodes CASSWDREHTQYF.